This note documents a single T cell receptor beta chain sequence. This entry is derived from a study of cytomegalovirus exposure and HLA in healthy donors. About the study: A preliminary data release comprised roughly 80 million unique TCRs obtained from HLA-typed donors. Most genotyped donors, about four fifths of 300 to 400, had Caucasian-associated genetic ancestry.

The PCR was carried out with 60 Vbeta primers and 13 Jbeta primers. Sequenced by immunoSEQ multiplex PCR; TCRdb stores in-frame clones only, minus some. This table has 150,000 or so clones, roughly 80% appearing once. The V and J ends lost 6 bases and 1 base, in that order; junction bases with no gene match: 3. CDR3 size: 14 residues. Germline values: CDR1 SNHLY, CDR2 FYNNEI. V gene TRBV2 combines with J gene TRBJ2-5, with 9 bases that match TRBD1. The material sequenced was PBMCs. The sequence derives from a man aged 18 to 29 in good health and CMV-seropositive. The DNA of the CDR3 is TGTGCCAGCAGCGCGGACAGGGGCCAAGAGACCCAGTACTTC. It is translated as CASSADRGQETQYF. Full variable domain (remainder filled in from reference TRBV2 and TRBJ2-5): EPEVTQTPSHQVTQMGQEVILRCVPISNHLYFYWYRQILGQKVEFLVSFYNNEISEKSEIFDDQFSVERPDGSNFTLKIRSTKLEDSAMYFCASSADRGQETQYFGPGTRLLVL.